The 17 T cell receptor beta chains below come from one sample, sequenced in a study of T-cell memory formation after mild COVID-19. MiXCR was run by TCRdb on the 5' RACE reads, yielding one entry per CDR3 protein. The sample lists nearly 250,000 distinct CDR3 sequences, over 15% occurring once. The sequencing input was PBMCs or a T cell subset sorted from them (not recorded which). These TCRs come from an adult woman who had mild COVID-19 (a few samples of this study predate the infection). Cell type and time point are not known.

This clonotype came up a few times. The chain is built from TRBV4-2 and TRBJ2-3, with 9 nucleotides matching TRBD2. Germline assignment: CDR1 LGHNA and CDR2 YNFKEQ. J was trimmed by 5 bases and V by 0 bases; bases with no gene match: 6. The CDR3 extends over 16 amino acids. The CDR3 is CASSQDWAGGRDTQYF. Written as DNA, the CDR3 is TGTGCCAGCAGCCAAGATTGGGCGGGGGGGCGAGATACGCAGTATTTT.

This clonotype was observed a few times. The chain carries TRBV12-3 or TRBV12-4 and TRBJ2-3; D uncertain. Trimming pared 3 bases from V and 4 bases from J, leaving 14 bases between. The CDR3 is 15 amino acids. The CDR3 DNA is TGTGCCAGCAGTTTGAACGGTAACTCCGCAGATACGCAGTATTTT. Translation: CASSLNGNSADTQYF.

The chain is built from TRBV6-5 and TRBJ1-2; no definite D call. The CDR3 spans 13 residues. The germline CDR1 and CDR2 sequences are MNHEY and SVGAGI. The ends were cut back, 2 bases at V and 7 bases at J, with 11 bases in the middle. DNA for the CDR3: TGTGCCAGCAGTTACCGCCAGGTTGGTGGCTACACCTTC. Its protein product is CASSYRQVGGYTF.

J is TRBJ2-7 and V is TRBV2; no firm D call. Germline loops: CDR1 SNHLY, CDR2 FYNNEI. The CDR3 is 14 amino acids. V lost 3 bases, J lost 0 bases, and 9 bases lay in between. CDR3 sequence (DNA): TGTGCCAGCAGTGAGACGGATAGCTCCTACGAGCAGTACTTC. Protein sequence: CASSETDSSYEQYF. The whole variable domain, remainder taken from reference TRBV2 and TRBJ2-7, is EPEVTQTPSHQVTQMGQEVILRCVPISNHLYFYWYRQILGQKVEFLVSFYNNEISEKSEIFDDQFSVERPDGSNFTLKIRSTKLEDSAMYFCASSETDSSYEQYFGPGTRLTVT.

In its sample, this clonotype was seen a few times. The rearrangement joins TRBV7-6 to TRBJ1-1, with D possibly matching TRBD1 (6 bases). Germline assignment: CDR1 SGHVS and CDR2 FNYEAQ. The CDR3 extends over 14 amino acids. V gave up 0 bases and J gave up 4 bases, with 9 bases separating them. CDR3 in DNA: TGTGCCAGCAGCTTAGCGGGCAGGGGCACTGAAGCTTTCTTT. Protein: CASSLAGRGTEAFF.

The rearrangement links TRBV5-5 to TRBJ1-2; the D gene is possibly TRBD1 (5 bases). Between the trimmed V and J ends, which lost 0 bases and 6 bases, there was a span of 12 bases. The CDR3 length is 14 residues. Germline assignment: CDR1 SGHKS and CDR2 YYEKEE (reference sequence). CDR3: CASSLEQGRDGYTF. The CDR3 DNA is TGTGCCAGCAGCTTGGAGCAGGGTCGCGATGGCTACACCTTC.

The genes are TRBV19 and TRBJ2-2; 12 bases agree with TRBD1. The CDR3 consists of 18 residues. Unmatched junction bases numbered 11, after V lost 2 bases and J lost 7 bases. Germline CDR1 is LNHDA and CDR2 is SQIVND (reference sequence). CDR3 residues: CASSIRVPGQGAHGELFF. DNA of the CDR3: TGTGCCAGTAGTATAAGGGTCCCGGGACAGGGGGCCCACGGGGAGCTGTTTTTT.

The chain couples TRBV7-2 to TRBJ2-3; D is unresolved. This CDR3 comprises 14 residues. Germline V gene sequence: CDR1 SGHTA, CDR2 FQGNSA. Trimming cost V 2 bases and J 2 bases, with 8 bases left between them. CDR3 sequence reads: CASSLFPLTDTQYF. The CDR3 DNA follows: TGTGCCAGCAGCTTATTCCCCCTCACAGATACGCAGTATTTT.

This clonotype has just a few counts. The CDR3 bases are TGTGCCTGGAGTGTGGACAGGGGGCTGGAGACCCAGTACTTC. Its protein is CAWSVDRGLETQYF. This chain uses TRBV30 with TRBJ2-5; 11 bases line up with TRBD1. CDR1 GTSNPN and CDR2 SVGIG come from the germline V gene (reference sequence). The CDR3 contains 14 residues. V was clipped by 0 bases and J by 5 bases; unmatched bases: 2.

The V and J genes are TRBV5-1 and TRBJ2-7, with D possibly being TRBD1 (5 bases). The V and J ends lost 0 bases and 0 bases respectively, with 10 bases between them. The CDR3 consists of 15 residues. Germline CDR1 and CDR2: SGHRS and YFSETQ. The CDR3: CASSLGGFNSYEQYF. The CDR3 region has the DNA TGCGCCAGCAGCTTGGGGGGCTTTAACTCCTACGAGCAGTACTTC.

The CDR3 loop is CASSRGTGATEAFF. DNA for the CDR3: TGTGCCAGCAGCCGGGGGACCGGGGCCACTGAAGCTTTCTTT. This chain connects TRBV3-1 to TRBJ1-1; D might be TRBD1 (5 bases). The V end lost 4 bases, the J end lost 4 bases, and 13 bases lay between the germline ends. The CDR3 is 14 amino acids. Germline-derived CDR1 and CDR2 are LGHDT and YNNKEL (reference sequence). The whole variable domain, filled in from reference TRBV3-1 and TRBJ1-1, reads DTAVSQTPKYLVTQMGNDKSIKCEQNLGHDTMYWYKQDSKKFLKIMFSYNNKELIINETVPNRFSPKSPDKAHLNLHINSLELGDSAVYFCASSRGTGATEAFFGQGTRLTVV.

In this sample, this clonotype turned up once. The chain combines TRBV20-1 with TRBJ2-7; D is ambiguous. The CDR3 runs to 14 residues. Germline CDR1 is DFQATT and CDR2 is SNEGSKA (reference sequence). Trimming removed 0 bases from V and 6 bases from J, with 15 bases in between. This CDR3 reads CSARDRLRRGEQYF. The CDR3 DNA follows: TGCAGTGCTAGAGATCGATTAAGGAGAGGCGAGCAGTACTTC.

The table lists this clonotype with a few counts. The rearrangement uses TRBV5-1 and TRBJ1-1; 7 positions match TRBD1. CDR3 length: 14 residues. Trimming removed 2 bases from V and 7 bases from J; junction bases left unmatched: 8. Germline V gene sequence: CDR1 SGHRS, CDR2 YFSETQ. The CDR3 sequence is CASSLNQGQVEAFF. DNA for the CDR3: TGCGCCAGCAGCTTAAACCAAGGACAGGTTGAAGCTTTCTTT.

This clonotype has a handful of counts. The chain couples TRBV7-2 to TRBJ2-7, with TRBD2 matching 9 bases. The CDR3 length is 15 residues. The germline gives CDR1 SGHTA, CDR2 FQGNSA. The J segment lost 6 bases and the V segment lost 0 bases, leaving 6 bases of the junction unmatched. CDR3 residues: CASSLAGTSSSEQYF. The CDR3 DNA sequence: TGTGCCAGCAGCTTAGCCGGGACTAGCTCGAGCGAGCAGTACTTC.

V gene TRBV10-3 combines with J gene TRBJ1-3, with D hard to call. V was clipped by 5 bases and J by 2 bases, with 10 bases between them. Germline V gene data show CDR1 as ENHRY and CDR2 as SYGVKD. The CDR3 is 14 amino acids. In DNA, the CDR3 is TGTGCCATCAGTAAAGCGGGGACTGGAAACACCATATATTTT. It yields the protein CAISKAGTGNTIYF.

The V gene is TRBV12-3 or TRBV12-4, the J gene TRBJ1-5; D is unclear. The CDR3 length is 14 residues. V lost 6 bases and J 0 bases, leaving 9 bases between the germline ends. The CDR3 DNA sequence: TGTGCCAGCAGCCCTCTGGGTAGCAATCAGCCCCAGCATTTT. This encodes CASSPLGSNQPQHF.

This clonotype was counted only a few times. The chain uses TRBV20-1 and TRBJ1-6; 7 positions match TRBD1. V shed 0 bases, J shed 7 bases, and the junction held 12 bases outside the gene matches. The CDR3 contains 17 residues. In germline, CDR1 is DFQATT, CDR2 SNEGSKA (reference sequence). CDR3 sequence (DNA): TGCAGTGCTAGAGACGGCCTCTTACAGGGGTGGAATTCACCCCTCCACTTT. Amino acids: CSARDGLLQGWNSPLHF.